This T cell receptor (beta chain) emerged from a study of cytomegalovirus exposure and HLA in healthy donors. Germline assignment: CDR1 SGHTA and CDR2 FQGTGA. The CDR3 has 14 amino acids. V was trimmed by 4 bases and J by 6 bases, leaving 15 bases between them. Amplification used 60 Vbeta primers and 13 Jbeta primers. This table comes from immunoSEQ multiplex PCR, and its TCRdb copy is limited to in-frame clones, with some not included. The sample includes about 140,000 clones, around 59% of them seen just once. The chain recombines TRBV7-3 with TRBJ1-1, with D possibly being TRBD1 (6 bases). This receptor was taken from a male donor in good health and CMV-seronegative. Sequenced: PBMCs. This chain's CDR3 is CASSSIGGGSEAFF. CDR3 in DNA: TGTGCCAGCAGCTCTATAGGGGGTGGCTCTGAAGCTTTCTTT.